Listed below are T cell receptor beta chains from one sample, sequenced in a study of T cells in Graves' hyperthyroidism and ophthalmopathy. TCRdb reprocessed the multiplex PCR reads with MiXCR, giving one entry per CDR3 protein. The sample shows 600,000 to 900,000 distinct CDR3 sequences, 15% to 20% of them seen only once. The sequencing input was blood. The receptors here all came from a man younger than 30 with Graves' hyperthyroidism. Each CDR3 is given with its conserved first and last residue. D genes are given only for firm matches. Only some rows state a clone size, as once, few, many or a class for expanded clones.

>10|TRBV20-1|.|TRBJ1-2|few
CSAKDNGYTF
TGCAGTGCTAAGGACAATGGCTACACCTTC
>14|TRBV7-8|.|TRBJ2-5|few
CASREGGLQETQYF
TGTGCCAGCAGAGAGGGGGGTCTCCAAGAGACCCAGTACTTC
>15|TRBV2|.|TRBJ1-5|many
CASSDLDSSKQPQHF
TGTGCCAGCAGTGACCTGGATTCAAGTAAACAGCCCCAGCATTTT
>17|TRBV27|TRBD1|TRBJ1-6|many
CASSADRWRPYNSPLHF
TGTGCCAGCAGTGCGGACAGGTGGCGGCCTTATAATTCACCCCTCCACTTT
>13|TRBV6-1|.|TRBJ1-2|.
CASRDGRSGGYTF
TGTGCCAGCAGGGACGGACGGTCTGGGGGCTACACCTTC
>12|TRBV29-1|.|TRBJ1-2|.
CSFEVALYGYTF
TGCAGCTTTGAGGTGGCTCTCTATGGCTACACCTTC
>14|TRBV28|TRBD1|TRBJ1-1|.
CASSPGQPNTEAFF
TGTGCCAGCAGCCCGGGACAGCCGAACACTGAAGCTTTCTTT
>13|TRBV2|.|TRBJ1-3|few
CASKGEAGNTIYF
TGTGCCAGCAAAGGGGAAGCCGGAAACACCATATATTTT
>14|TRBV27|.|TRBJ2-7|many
CASRITRGTYEQYF
TGTGCCAGCAGGATTACTAGGGGGACCTACGAGCAGTACTTC
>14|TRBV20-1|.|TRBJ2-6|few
CSARPTAGANVLTF
TGCAGTGCTAGACCGACAGCTGGGGCCAACGTCCTGACTTTC
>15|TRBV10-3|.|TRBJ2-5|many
CAISESYSIQETQYF
TGTGCCATCAGTGAGTCTTACAGCATCCAAGAGACCCAGTACTTC
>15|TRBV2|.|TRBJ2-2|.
CASRVGEWDTGELFF
TGTGCCAGCAGGGTGGGGGAGTGGGACACCGGGGAGCTGTTTTTT
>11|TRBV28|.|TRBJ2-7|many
CASELGWEQYF
TGTGCCAGCGAGCTGGGGTGGGAGCAGTACTTC
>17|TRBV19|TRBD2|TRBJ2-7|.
CAGKQGLAGMNPYEQYF
TGTGCCGGGAAACAGGGACTAGCGGGAATGAATCCTTACGAGCAGTACTTC
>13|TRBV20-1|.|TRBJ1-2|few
CSASDGSGGGYTF
TGCAGTGCCTCAGACGGTTCCGGGGGAGGCTACACCTTC
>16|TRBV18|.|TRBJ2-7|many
CASSPRYEGNTYEQYF
TGTGCCAGCTCACCACGATACGAGGGGAACACCTACGAGCAGTACTTC
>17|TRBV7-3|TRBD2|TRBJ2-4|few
CASSPGGGGLAKNIQYF
TGTGCCAGCAGCCCCGGGGGGGGCGGTTTAGCCAAAAACATTCAGTACTTC
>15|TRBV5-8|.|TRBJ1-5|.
CASSIGTLNYQPQHF
TGTGCCAGCAGCATTGGGACACTTAATTATCAGCCCCAGCATTTT
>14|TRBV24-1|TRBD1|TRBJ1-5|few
CATSPGQGNQPQHF
TGTGCCACCAGTCCGGGACAGGGTAATCAGCCCCAGCATTTT
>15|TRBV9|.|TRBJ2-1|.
CASSPGLTTYNEQFF
TGTGCCAGCAGCCCGGGACTGACGACTTACAATGAGCAGTTCTTC
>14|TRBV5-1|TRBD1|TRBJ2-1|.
CASNIQTGGNEQFF
TGCGCCAGCAATATTCAGACAGGGGGAAATGAGCAGTTCTTC
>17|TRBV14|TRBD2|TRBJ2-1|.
CASSLGLAARLYNEQFF
TGTGCCAGCAGCCTCGGACTAGCGGCCCGTCTTTACAATGAGCAGTTCTTC
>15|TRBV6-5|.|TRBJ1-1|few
CASSYWWIMNTEAFF
TGTGCCAGCAGTTACTGGTGGATCATGAACACTGAAGCTTTCTTT
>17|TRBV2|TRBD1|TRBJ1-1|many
CASSSDRGQYTDTEAFF
TGTGCCAGCAGTTCGGACAGGGGGCAATATACAGACACTGAAGCTTTCTTT
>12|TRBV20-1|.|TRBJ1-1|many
CSAKVEPGEAFF
TGCAGTGCTAAGGTCGAGCCAGGGGAAGCTTTCTTT
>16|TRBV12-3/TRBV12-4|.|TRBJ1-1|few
CASTLGQGNLNTEAFF
TGTGCCAGCACTCTAGGGCAGGGCAATCTGAACACTGAAGCTTTCTTT
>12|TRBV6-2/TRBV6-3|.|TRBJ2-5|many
CASSSSQETQYF
TGTGCCAGCAGCTCTTCGCAAGAGACCCAGTACTTC
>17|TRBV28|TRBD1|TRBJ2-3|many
CASSLSPGQGDTDTQYF
TGTGCCAGCAGTTTAAGCCCGGGACAGGGGGATACAGATACGCAGTATTTT
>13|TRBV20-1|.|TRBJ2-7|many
CSAREGGSYEQYF
TGCAGTGCTAGAGAGGGGGGATCCTACGAGCAGTACTTC
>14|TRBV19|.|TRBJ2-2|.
CASSDQGDTGELFF
TGTGCCAGTAGTGACCAGGGAGACACCGGGGAGCTGTTTTTT
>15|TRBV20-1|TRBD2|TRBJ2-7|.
CSASEGLAGVDEQYF
TGCAGTGCTAGCGAGGGACTAGCGGGAGTCGACGAGCAGTACTTC
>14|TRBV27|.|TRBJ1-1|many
CASSFSRRSTEAFF
TGTGCCAGCAGTTTTAGCAGGAGAAGTACTGAAGCTTTCTTT
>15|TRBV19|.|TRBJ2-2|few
CASLLSRGGTGELFF
TGTGCCAGTTTGCTGAGCAGGGGTGGCACCGGGGAGCTGTTTTTT
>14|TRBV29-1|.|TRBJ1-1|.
CSVEDYPENTEAFF
TGCAGCGTTGAAGATTACCCAGAGAACACTGAAGCTTTCTTT
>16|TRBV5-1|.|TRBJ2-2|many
CASSDPGAGDTGELFF
TGCGCCAGCAGCGACCCAGGGGCAGGAGACACCGGGGAGCTGTTTTTT
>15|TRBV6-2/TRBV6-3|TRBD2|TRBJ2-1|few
CASTLGLAGDNEQFF
TGTGCCAGCACTCTAGGACTAGCGGGAGACAATGAGCAGTTCTTC
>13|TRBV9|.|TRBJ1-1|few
CASSVVSNTEAFF
TGTGCCAGCAGCGTAGTCAGTAACACTGAAGCTTTCTTT
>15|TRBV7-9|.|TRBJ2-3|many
CASSPSGRGTDTQYF
TGTGCCAGCAGCCCTAGTGGGCGAGGCACAGATACGCAGTATTTT
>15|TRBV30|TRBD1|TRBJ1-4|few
CVWSIGQGAGEKLFF
TGTGTCTGGAGTATCGGACAGGGGGCAGGTGAAAAACTGTTTTTT
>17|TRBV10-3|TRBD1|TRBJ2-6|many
CAISLTGGASGANVLTF
TGTGCCATCAGCCTGACAGGGGGCGCATCCGGGGCCAACGTCCTGACTTTC
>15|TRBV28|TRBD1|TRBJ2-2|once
CAGQARLPNTGELFF
TGTGCCGGACAGGCCCGATTACCAAACACCGGGGAGCTGTTTTTT
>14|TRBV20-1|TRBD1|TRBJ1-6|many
CSARGVDRVSPLHF
TGCAGTGCTAGAGGAGTGGACAGGGTTTCACCCCTCCACTTT
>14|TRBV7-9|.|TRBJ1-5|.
CASRLTVGDQPQHF
TGTGCCAGCAGGTTGACGGTGGGGGATCAGCCCCAGCATTTT
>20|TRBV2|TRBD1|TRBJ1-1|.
CASSLVADRVLVGALTEAFF
TGTGCCAGCAGTTTAGTGGCCGACAGGGTTCTTGTGGGTGCACTGACTGAAGCTTTCTTT
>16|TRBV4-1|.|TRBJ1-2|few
CASSQEQADRDSGYTF
TGCGCCAGCAGCCAAGAGCAGGCCGACCGAGACAGTGGCTACACCTTC
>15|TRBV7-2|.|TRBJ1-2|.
CASSLDLVGLRGDTF
TGTGCCAGCAGCTTAGATCTAGTAGGCCTGAGGGGCGACACCTTC
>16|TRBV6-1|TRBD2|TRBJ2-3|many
CASSPAGTSGSDTQYF
TGTGCCAGCAGTCCTGCCGGGACTAGCGGGAGCGATACGCAGTATTTT
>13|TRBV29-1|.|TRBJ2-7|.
CSVEGGNSGEQYF
TGCAGCGTTGAAGGGGGAAATTCCGGCGAGCAGTACTTC
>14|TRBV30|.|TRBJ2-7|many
CAWSAPLVDYEQYF
TGTGCCTGGAGTGCTCCGCTGGTAGACTACGAGCAGTACTTC
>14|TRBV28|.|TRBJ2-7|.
CASSFQGGPYEQYF
TGTGCCAGCAGTTTTCAGGGGGGGCCCTACGAGCAGTACTTC
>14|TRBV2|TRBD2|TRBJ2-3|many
CASSELAGRDTQYF
TGTGCCAGCAGTGAACTAGCGGGAAGGGATACGCAGTATTTT
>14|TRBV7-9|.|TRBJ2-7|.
CASSFGGGSYEQYF
TGTGCCAGCAGCTTTGGAGGGGGTTCCTACGAGCAGTACTTC
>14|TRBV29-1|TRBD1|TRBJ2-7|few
CSVGSGQAIYEQYF
TGCAGCGTGGGATCCGGACAGGCGATTTACGAGCAGTACTTC
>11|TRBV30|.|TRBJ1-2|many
CAWSGSRGYTF
TGTGCCTGGAGTGGAAGCCGGGGCTACACCTTC